The 32 T cell receptor beta chains below come from one sample, sequenced in a study of read filtering for tumor transcriptome and immune sequencing. Molecular barcoded adaptors covering alpha/delta and beta/gamma chains were used on around 400 ng RNA. Each CDR3 protein gets one entry after TCRdb re-called the reads with MiXCR. The sample shows 35,000 to 50,000 distinct CDR3 sequences, about 11% of them seen only once. Sequencing input: a population of CD138-negative cells sorted from bone marrow. The receptor source for this set is a donor at least 40 years old with multiple myeloma.

The sample holds a few counts of this clonotype. The rearrangement uses TRBV11-2 and TRBJ2-3, with 9 bases lining up with TRBD2. Germline CDR1 and CDR2: SGHAT and FQNNGV. The ends lost 7 bases at V and 6 bases at J; junction bases unmatched: 14. This CDR3 comprises 16 residues. The CDR3 loop reads CASMGEGGGAVDTQYF. CDR3 coding DNA: TGTGCCAGCATGGGGGAAGGCGGGGGGGCCGTGGATACGCAGTATTTT. The full variable domain, rest sourced from reference TRBV11-2 and TRBJ2-3, is EAGVAQSPRYKIIEKRQSVAFWCNPISGHATLYWYQQILGQGPKLLIQFQNNGVVDDSQLPKDRFSAERLKGVDSTLKIQPAKLEDSAVYLCASMGEGGGAVDTQYFGPGTRLTVL.

This clonotype showed up many times. The chain combines TRBV28 with TRBJ1-1; D might be TRBD1 (5 bases). This CDR3 contains 16 residues. V was clipped by 6 bases and J by 4 bases, with 21 bases between them. CDR1 MDHEN and CDR2 SYDVKM come from the germline V gene. CDR3 DNA: TGTGCCAGCAGCCCCCCCCGTGGGGGAGGTTTCACTGAAGCTTTCTTT. Protein product: CASSPPRGGGFTEAFF.

This clonotype was counted ten times or more. The chain has TRBV7-2 and TRBJ2-7; D is unresolved. Germline values: CDR1 SGHTA, CDR2 FQGNSA. V was trimmed by 5 bases and J by 0 bases, leaving 11 bases between them. The CDR3 contains 14 residues. The CDR3 region has the DNA TGTGCCAGCAGCCGCGACCGTCGCTCCTACGAGCAGTACTTC. Translation gives CASSRDRRSYEQYF.

Many counts were recorded for this clonotype. The chain couples TRBV5-1 to TRBJ2-3; D might be TRBD1 or TRBD2, each matching 5 bases. Trimming cost V 4 bases and J 4 bases, with 7 bases left between them. Per germline, CDR1 SGHRS and CDR2 YFSETQ. CDR3 length equals 12 residues. The CDR3 sequence: CASSQGADTQYF. The CDR3 nucleotides read TGCGCCAGCAGCCAGGGAGCAGATACGCAGTATTTT.

For this clonotype: A single base separates this from a much larger clone, so it may be a read error. CDR3 DNA: TGCGCCAGCAGCTTGGAAGTTTGGGGTATTGGAGATACGCGGTATTTT. Amino acids: CASSLEVWGIGDTRYF. The rearrangement links TRBV5-1 to TRBJ1-4; D call uncertain. The CDR3 has 16 amino acids. Germline V gene lookup returns CDR1 SGHRS and CDR2 YFSETQ.

This clonotype has a count of ten or more. This chain links TRBV3-1 with TRBJ2-1; TRBD2 matches at 7 bases. CDR1 and CDR2 (germline): LGHDT, YNNKEL (reference sequence). V dropped 0 bases and J dropped 4; count of bases not matched to a gene: 3. The length of the CDR3 is 15 residues. The CDR3: CASSQDEAGYNEQFF. The CDR3 nucleotides read TGTGCCAGCAGCCAAGACGAAGCGGGGTACAATGAGCAGTTCTTC.

This clonotype came up many times. The chain combines TRBV19 with TRBJ2-7; weak D call: TRBD1 (7 bases). CDR1 is LNHDA and CDR2 is SQIVND in the germline V gene (reference sequence). The CDR3 spans 15 residues. V gave up 10 bases and J gave up 1 base, with 20 bases separating them. The CDR3 region is CATSIRPGGSYEQYF. The CDR3 nucleotides read TGTGCCACCTCGATTCGTCCAGGGGGGTCCTACGAGCAGTACTTC.

This clonotype was found a few times. The chain's CDR3 is CAWRGQNTGELFF. CDR3 DNA: TGTGCCTGGAGGGGCCAGAACACCGGGGAGCTGTTTTTT. This sequence joins TRBV30 and TRBJ2-2; D is uncertain. Germline CDR1 reads GTSNPN; CDR2 reads SVGIG (reference sequence). Trimming removed 3 bases from V and 1 base from J, with 6 bases in between. CDR3 length equals 13 residues. Looking up the rest from reference TRBV30 and TRBJ2-2 gives the full variable domain: SQTIHQWPATLVQPVGSPLSLECTVEGTSNPNLYWYRQAAGRGLQLLFYSVGIGQISSEVPQNLSASRPQDRQFILSSKKLLLSDSGFYLCAWRGQNTGELFFGEGSRLTVL.

This clonotype was observed many times. The rearrangement joins TRBV5-6 to TRBJ2-5; no clear D gene. The V and J ends lost 1 base and 5 bases respectively, with 9 bases between them. Germline loops: CDR1 SGHDT, CDR2 YYEEEE. The CDR3 sequence is 13 residues long. This CDR3 reads CASSLNGVETQYF. The CDR3, as DNA: TGTGCCAGCAGCTTGAATGGGGTCGAGACCCAGTACTTC. The complete variable domain, with remaining parts taken from reference TRBV5-6 and TRBJ2-5, reads DAGVTQSPTHLIKTRGQQVTLRCSPKSGHDTVSWYQQALGQGPQFIFQYYEEEERQRGNFPDRFSGHQFPNYSSELNVNALLLGDSALYLCASSLNGVETQYFGPGTRLLVL.

With regard to this clonotype: The likely explanation is a read error, given a far larger clone one base away. The CDR3 bases are TGTGCCAGCAGCTTGGATGGCAGGCCTGGGACAAAAGATACCCAGTACTTC. Its translation is CASSLDGRPGTKDTQYF. The chain joins TRBV5-5 to TRBJ2-5, with D maybe TRBD1 (6 bases). The germline CDR1 and CDR2 sequences are SGHKS and YYEKEE (reference sequence). The CDR3 extends over 17 amino acids.

In this sample, this clonotype turned up a few times. The conserved phenylalanine or tryptophan is not found at the CDR3 terminus, so this likely reflects a read error. This chain links TRBV12-3 or TRBV12-4 with TRBJ2-2; TRBD1 or TRBD2 may be the D gene (5 bases each). Trimming left V 6 bases short and J 6 bases short, with 14 bases between. This CDR3 has 14 residues. The CDR3 here is CASRPGAGAGELFL. In DNA form, the CDR3 reads TGTGCCAGCAGGCCCGGGGCCGGGGCCGGGGAGCTGTTTCTT.

There are many counts of this clonotype. The rearrangement joins TRBV10-3 to TRBJ1-5; 9 positions match TRBD1. With V trimmed by 6 bases and J by 7 bases, 7 bases remained unmatched. The CDR3 length is 14 residues. The germline V gene has CDR1 ENHRY and CDR2 SYGVKD. As DNA, the CDR3 is TGTGCCATCAGGGGCATGGGACAGGGACAGCCCCAGCATTTT. Residues: CAIRGMGQGQPQHF.

This clonotype was observed at least ten times. J is TRBJ2-5 and V is TRBV7-9, with 10 bases lining up with TRBD1. The length of the CDR3 is 14 residues. Trimming removed 7 bases from V and 4 bases from J; junction bases left unmatched: 6. The germline CDR1 and CDR2 sequences are SEHNR and FQNEAQ (reference sequence). CDR3 sequence: CASMTDRGGETQYF. The DNA of the CDR3 is TGTGCCAGCATGACGGACAGGGGGGGAGAGACCCAGTACTTC.

Relative to its sample, this clonotype is medium-sized. This sequence joins TRBV28 and TRBJ2-7; D may be TRBD1 (7 bases). From germline, CDR1 is MDHEN and CDR2 SYDVKM. The CDR3 is 13 amino acids. V lost 6 bases and J 2 bases, leaving 11 bases between the germline ends. The CDR3 loop reads CASSLRGAYEQYF. The CDR3 DNA reads as TGTGCCAGCAGCCTCAGGGGGGCCTACGAGCAGTACTTC.

This clonotype was recorded many times. This chain uses TRBV28 with TRBJ2-1, with D perhaps matching TRBD1 (6 bases). Per germline, CDR1 MDHEN and CDR2 SYDVKM. With 4 bases removed from V and 8 bases from J, the gap between germline ends came to 6 bases. This CDR3 has 11 residues. In DNA form, the CDR3 reads TGTGCCAGCAGTTACAGGGATGAGCAGTTCTTC. It codes for CASSYRDEQFF. The full variable domain, completed using reference TRBV28 and TRBJ2-1, is DVKVTQSSRYLVKRTGEKVFLECVQDMDHENMFWYRQDPGLGLRLIYFSYDVKMKEKGDIPEGYSVSREKKERFSLILESASTNQTSMYLCASSYRDEQFFGPGTRLTVL.

This clonotype came up many times. The chain joins TRBV20-1 to TRBJ2-3; D could derive from TRBD1 or TRBD2 (5 bases each). The V gene's germline CDR1 is DFQATT and CDR2 SNEGSKA (reference sequence). This CDR3 is built from 15 residues. V dropped 5 bases and J dropped 0 bases, with 15 bases sitting between them. CDR3 sequence reads: CSAPWAGTSTDTQYF. In DNA form, the CDR3 reads TGCAGTGCTCCCTGGGCAGGGACGAGCACAGATACGCAGTATTTT.

The chain joins TRBV20-1 to TRBJ2-3; D remains unclear. Germline V lookup: CDR1 DFQATT, CDR2 SNEGSKA (reference sequence). Trimming shortened V by 5 bases and J by 5 bases, and 17 bases separated the two germline ends. The CDR3 covers 14 residues. CDR3 DNA sequence: TGCAGTGCTTTCGGCCCGGCCTTCGGAGATACGCAGTATTTT. It is translated as CSAFGPAFGDTQYF.

J is TRBJ2-2 and V is TRBV2; TRBD2 agrees at 8 bases. CDR1 is SNHLY and CDR2 is FYNNEI in the germline V gene. CDR3 length: 19 amino acids. Germline trimming cut 7 bases from V and 0 bases from J; bases unmatched to any gene: 16. CDR3 nucleotide sequence: TGTGCCAGCATCCCGTCTCGGGGGGGGCCGGTTACGAACACCGGGGAGCTGTTTTTT. Translation gives CASIPSRGGPVTNTGELFF.

This clonotype was picked up many times. This rearrangement joins TRBV20-1 to TRBJ2-5; 9 bases align to TRBD2. The CDR3 covers 15 residues. Germline V gene sequence: CDR1 DFQATT, CDR2 SNEGSKA (reference sequence). J was trimmed by 2 bases and V by 6 bases; bases with no gene match: 10. CDR3 residues: CSARWASGAQETQYF. CDR3 nucleotides: TGCAGTGCCAGATGGGCTAGCGGGGCACAAGAGACCCAGTACTTC.

This clonotype was seen at least ten times. V and J are TRBV6-6 and TRBJ1-1; no definite D call. This CDR3 contains 17 residues. The germline CDR1 and CDR2 sequences are MNHNY and SVGAGI (reference sequence). The germline V and J ends were trimmed by 5 bases and 4 bases, with 23 bases remaining between them. In DNA, the CDR3 is TGTGCCAGCAGTACACCGGGCGGTTCAGAACAAGGCACTGAAGCTTTCTTT. As protein: CASSTPGGSEQGTEAFF.

At least ten counts were recorded for this clonotype. This chain links TRBV9 with TRBJ2-2, with a tentative D call TRBD1 (5 bases). V lost 4 bases, J lost 1 base, and 11 bases lay in between. Germline assignment: CDR1 SGDLS and CDR2 YYNGEE. The CDR3 is 15 amino acids. CDR3 protein: CASSFAGQNTGELFF. The CDR3 nucleotides read TGTGCCAGCAGCTTTGCCGGACAGAACACCGGGGAGCTGTTTTTT.

This clonotype was recorded at least ten times. The V and J genes are TRBV2 and TRBJ1-2; tentative D call: TRBD1 (5 bases). V lost 10 bases, J lost 8 bases, and 29 bases lay in between. The CDR3 totals 16 residues. Germline values: CDR1 SNHLY, CDR2 FYNNEI. The DNA of the CDR3 is TGTGCCACCCTAGGGCAGGGCCCCCCTGGACTCCGGGGCTACACCTTC. This sequence encodes CATLGQGPPGLRGYTF. Looking up the rest from reference TRBV2 and TRBJ1-2 gives the full variable domain: EPEVTQTPSHQVTQMGQEVILRCVPISNHLYFYWYRQILGQKVEFLVSFYNNEISEKSEIFDDQFSVERPDGSNFTLKIRSTKLEDSAMYFCATLGQGPPGLRGYTFGSGTRLTVV.

This clonotype was recorded many times. This sequence joins TRBV19 and TRBJ2-2; the D gene is possibly TRBD1 (6 bases). CDR1 is LNHDA and CDR2 is SQIVND in the germline V gene (reference sequence). This CDR3 is built from 14 residues. V was cut by 7 bases and J by 2 bases, with 11 bases left in between. CDR3 region: CASTGTRNTGELFF. In nucleotides, the CDR3 is TGTGCCAGTACAGGGACAAGAAACACCGGGGAGCTGTTTTTT.

This clonotype was observed many times. V and J are TRBV12-5 and TRBJ2-1, with 7 bases identical to TRBD1. The CDR3 length is 16 residues. V lost 1 base to trimming and J lost 7 bases; unmatched junction nucleotides: 10. Germline values: CDR1 LGHNT, CDR2 FRNRAP. CDR3 loop: CASGLAYEGGGNEQFF. The DNA of the CDR3 is TGTGCTAGTGGTTTGGCATACGAAGGGGGCGGGAATGAGCAGTTCTTC.

This clonotype was detected ten times or more. This may be a read error, as it is one base from a much larger clone. V is TRBV29-1 and J is TRBJ2-1, with 8 bases aligning to TRBD2. The germline gives CDR1 SQVTM, CDR2 ANQGSEA. Trimming at V came to 4 bases and at J to 12 bases, leaving 8 bases not matched to a gene. This CDR3 contains 12 residues. For the CDR3, the DNA is TGCAGCGTTGGAGCGGGGGCGGCTGGGCAGTTCTTC. Amino acids: CSVGAGAAGQFF.

Ten or more counts support this clonotype. The rearrangement joins TRBV7-3 to TRBJ2-5; TRBD2 matches 10 bases. Looked up from germline, CDR1 is SGHTA and CDR2 is FQGTGA. The trim removed 5 bases at V and 1 base at J, leaving 7 bases unmatched. CDR3 size: 16 residues. This chain's CDR3 is CASSKTGTSAQETQYF. The CDR3 nucleotides read TGTGCCAGCAGCAAAACCGGGACTAGCGCCCAAGAGACCCAGTACTTC.

This clonotype was found many times. This sequence joins TRBV6-1 and TRBJ2-2; 7 bases agree with TRBD1. There are 16 residues in the CDR3. CDR1 is MNHNS, CDR2 SASEGT, per germline. The ends lost 6 bases at V and 0 bases at J; junction bases unmatched: 7. DNA for the CDR3: TGTGCCAGCAGGGTACCGGGACAGACGAACACCGGGGAGCTGTTTTTT. As protein: CASRVPGQTNTGELFF.

This clonotype has more than one count but fewer than ten. The chain employs TRBV7-3 and TRBJ2-2, with 8 bases lining up with TRBD1. Germline values: CDR1 SGHTA, CDR2 FQGTGA. The CDR3 covers 15 residues. J gave up 4 bases and V 6 bases, and 7 bases lay outside the gene matches. In DNA form, the CDR3 reads TGTGCCAGCAGTGTAGGACAGGGAAGCACCGGGGAGCTGTTTTTT. As protein: CASSVGQGSTGELFF.

In this sample, this clonotype turned up a few times. This sequence joins TRBV5-4 and TRBJ2-2; D is uncertain. The V gene lost 4 bases and the J gene lost 4 bases, with 8 bases spanning the gap. The CDR3 runs to 13 residues. Looked up from germline, CDR1 is SGHNT and CDR2 is YYREEE (reference sequence). CDR3 in DNA: TGTGCCAGCAGCCCTCGATCCACCGGGGAGCTGTTTTTT. Its protein product is CASSPRSTGELFF.

This clonotype has ten or more counts. The V and J genes are TRBV6-5 and TRBJ1-1; TRBD1 matches at 7 bases. The germline CDR1 and CDR2 sequences are MNHEY and SVGAGI. The V gene end was trimmed by 2 bases and the J gene end by 5 bases; junction bases not matched to a gene: 2. The CDR3 length is 13 residues. Here the CDR3 reads CASSYQGGTEAFF. CDR3 bases: TGTGCCAGCAGTTACCAGGGGGGGACTGAAGCTTTCTTT.

Comments on this clonotype: A much larger clone differs from this one at a single base, so this may be a read error. The chain employs TRBV5-1 and TRBJ2-1; D ambiguous. Trimming took 4 bases from V and 7 from J, leaving 9 bases between them. CDR1 and CDR2 (germline): SGHRS, YFSETQ. CDR3 length: 12 residues. DNA of the CDR3: TGCGCCAGCAGCCTCATCAGTAATGAGCAGTTCTTC. As protein: CASSLISNEQFF.

This clonotype was seen many times. V is TRBV28 and J is TRBJ2-7, with 8 bases that match TRBD1. The trim removed 4 bases at V and 6 bases at J, leaving 14 bases unmatched. CDR3 length: 16 residues. Germline V gene sequence: CDR1 MDHEN, CDR2 SYDVKM. CDR3 sequence: CASSSPGQAVLGEQYF. CDR3 bases: TGTGCCAGCAGTTCGCCGGGACAGGCCGTTCTGGGCGAGCAGTACTTC.